The 18 T cell receptor beta chains below were found in one sample sequenced in a study of T-cell reconstitution after alpha-beta-depleted transplantation in children. Study-wide results and limits: Newly produced T cells mostly accounted for T-cell counts and diversity one year post-transplant.

As it was prepared, the TCRbeta library received unique molecular identifiers. TCRdb used MiXCR to reprocess the PCR reads, holding one entry per CDR3 protein. The sample yields hundreds of thousands of distinct CDR3 sequences, 6.5% to 9% seen once. Their antigen targets remain unknown. The sample in question was peripheral blood, obtained 360 days after TCRalphabeta/CD19-depleted stem cell transplant. The receptors derive from a female patient between 2 and 15 years old who had a stem cell transplant for Fanconi anemia, so the T cells may come from the graft donor.

This clonotype came up a few times. This chain connects TRBV10-2 to TRBJ2-3; D is perhaps TRBD2 (7 bases). The length of the CDR3 is 12 residues. Trimming removed 8 bases from V and 4 bases from J, with 10 bases in between. CDR1 and CDR2 from the germline V gene are WSHSY and SAAADI. This chain's CDR3 is CASGGASDTQYF. The CDR3 DNA reads TGCGCCAGCGGGGGGGCGTCAGATACGCAGTATTTT.

There are many counts of this clonotype. The chain combines TRBV5-5 with TRBJ1-5, with TRBD1 as a possible D gene (5 bases). V was cut by 4 bases and J by 6 bases, with 14 bases left in between. Germline V gives CDR1 SGHKS, CDR2 YYEKEE (reference sequence). The CDR3 contains 14 residues. The CDR3 is CASSLEGSIQPQHF. Written as DNA, the CDR3 is TGTGCCAGCAGCCTCGAGGGGAGTATTCAGCCCCAGCATTTT.

This clonotype was recorded many times. The J gene is TRBJ2-3, the V gene TRBV5-6; D unclear. Trimming removed 1 base from V and 6 bases from J, with 9 bases in between. Germline CDR1 reads SGHDT; CDR2 reads YYEEEE. The CDR3 length is 13 residues. The DNA for the CDR3 is TGTGCCAGCAGCTTGAAAGGACCTGATACGCAGTATTTT. Its translation: CASSLKGPDTQYF.

This clonotype was recorded at least ten times. V gene TRBV12-3 or TRBV12-4 combines with J gene TRBJ1-3; 7 bases agree with TRBD1. V was clipped by 1 base and J by 0 bases; unmatched bases: 21. This CDR3 spans 22 amino acids. This chain's CDR3 is CASSLVLTTGTANLHSGNTIYF. DNA of the CDR3: TGTGCCAGCAGTTTAGTTTTAACTACCGGGACAGCCAACCTCCACTCTGGAAACACCATATATTTT.

This clonotype was observed at least ten times. The rearrangement uses TRBV5-1 and TRBJ2-7; weak D call: TRBD1 (6 bases). The V end lost 0 bases, the J end lost 3 bases, and 13 bases lay between the germline ends. CDR1 and CDR2 (germline): SGHRS, YFSETQ. The CDR3 spans 15 residues. The DNA for the CDR3 is TGCGCCAGCAGCTTGGCTCGGACAGACTACTACGAGCAGTACTTC. This translates into CASSLARTDYYEQYF. Complete variable domain (other parts from reference TRBV5-1 and TRBJ2-7): KAGVTQTPRYLIKTRGQQVTLSCSPISGHRSVSWYQQTPGQGLQFLFEYFSETQRNKGNFPGRFSGRQFSNSRSEMNVSTLELGDSALYLCASSLARTDYYEQYFGPGTRLTVT.

The CDR3 loop is CASSSTGVSSYNSPLHF. CDR3 DNA sequence: TGTGCCAGCAGCTCGACAGGGGTCAGCTCCTATAATTCACCCCTCCACTTT. This chain connects TRBV5-5 to TRBJ1-6, with 8 nucleotides matching TRBD1. This CDR3 region has 17 residues. From germline, CDR1 is SGHKS and CDR2 YYEKEE (reference sequence). Trimming took 3 bases from V and 0 from J; bases not matched to a gene: 5.

This clonotype was observed many times. The chain employs TRBV12-3 or TRBV12-4 and TRBJ1-1, with a weak D call TRBD1 (5 bases). Trimming shortened V by 8 bases and J by 4 bases, and 11 bases separated the two germline ends. The CDR3 loop spans 12 amino acids. In DNA form, the CDR3 reads TGTGCCAGCTGCAGGGACCCCACTGAAGCTTTCTTT. This encodes CASCRDPTEAFF.

This clonotype was picked up many times. The chain combines TRBV6-6 with TRBJ2-5; D gene uncertain. V was cut by 8 bases and J by 1 base, with 11 bases left in between. The length of the CDR3 is 13 residues. CDR1 MNHNY and CDR2 SVGAGI come from the germline V gene (reference sequence). The CDR3 nucleotides read TGTGCCAGCCAACCGGGCTCCCAAGAGACCCAGTACTTC. Its translation is CASQPGSQETQYF.

This chain uses TRBV18 with TRBJ2-1, with D possibly called TRBD1 or TRBD2 (5 bases each). The CDR3 loop spans 17 amino acids. The germline V gene encodes CDR1 KGHSH and CDR2 LQKENI. V shed 2 bases and J shed 1 base, with 15 bases lying between them. This CDR3 reads CASSPKTGTDSYNEQFF. The CDR3 region has the DNA TGTGCCAGCTCACCAAAGACCGGGACGGATTCCTACAATGAGCAGTTCTTC.

This clonotype was seen many times. The V and J genes are TRBV15 and TRBJ2-7; the D is unclear. The germline V gene has CDR1 LNHNV and CDR2 YYDKDF (reference sequence). The CDR3 is 14 amino acids. Between the trimmed V and J ends, which lost 0 bases and 3 bases, there was a span of 9 bases. CDR3 bases: TGTGCCACCAGCAGAGATCGTGCCTTCTACGAGCAGTACTTC. Residues: CATSRDRAFYEQYF.

This clonotype has only a few counts. The CDR3 region is CASSEESFSYEQYF. The CDR3, as DNA: TGTGCCAGCAGTGAAGAGAGTTTCTCCTACGAGCAGTACTTC. The rearrangement uses TRBV2 and TRBJ2-7; D remains unclear. V lost 1 base to trimming and J lost 0 bases, with 7 bases between them. Looked up from germline, CDR1 is SNHLY and CDR2 is FYNNEI. The CDR3 contains 14 residues.

This clonotype was seen repeatedly, ten times or more. The V and J genes are TRBV5-6 and TRBJ2-5, with 10 bases aligning to TRBD2. The V gene's germline CDR1 is SGHDT and CDR2 YYEEEE. J was trimmed by 2 bases and V by 2 bases; bases with no gene match: 12. The CDR3 is 18 amino acids. CDR3 DNA: TGTGCCAGCAGCTTACGAGCTAGCGGGGGCCTGCGTCAAGAGACCCAGTACTTC. This translates into CASSLRASGGLRQETQYF.

This clonotype was observed many times. V and J are TRBV27 and TRBJ2-1, with D tentatively TRBD2 (6 bases). The V end was cut by 3 bases, the J end by 3 bases, with 9 bases between. The CDR3 spans 14 residues. From germline, CDR1 is MNHEY and CDR2 SMNVEV (reference sequence). The CDR3: CASSFGSLYNEQFF. CDR3 coding DNA: TGTGCCAGCAGTTTCGGGAGTCTCTACAATGAGCAGTTCTTC.

This clonotype was counted between two and nine times. The genes are TRBV18 and TRBJ2-1, with a weak D call TRBD1 (6 bases). The CDR3 runs 17 residues. V was shortened by 0 bases and J by 7 bases, with 19 bases between the two germline ends. Germline V gene sequence: CDR1 KGHSH, CDR2 LQKENI. DNA of the CDR3: TGTGCCAGCTCACCACCCGAATATCGACAGGCCCGTAATGAGCAGTTCTTC. This translates into CASSPPEYRQARNEQFF.

For this clonotype: One end of the junction fails to match germline, which may point to a read error. This chain links TRBV20-1 with TRBJ2-1; D might be TRBD1 (5 bases). The CDR3 is made up of 16 amino acids. Looked up from germline, CDR1 is DFQATT and CDR2 is SNEGSKA (reference sequence). The CDR3 loop reads CCARSGHESSYNEQFF. DNA of the CDR3: TGCTGTGCTAGATCCGGACACGAGAGCTCCTACAATGAGCAGTTCTTC.

This clonotype was seen at least ten times. CDR3 region: CASSLFRLLGSYNEQFF. The CDR3 DNA reads as TGTGCCAGCAGCTTATTTCGGCTTCTGGGCTCCTACAATGAGCAGTTCTTC. The chain joins TRBV7-9 to TRBJ2-1; D gene uncertain. The germline CDR1 and CDR2 sequences are SEHNR and FQNEAQ (reference sequence). The length of the CDR3 is 17 residues. The V gene lost 2 bases and the J gene lost 0 bases, with 14 bases spanning the gap.

This clonotype was recorded at least ten times. This chain joins TRBV7-2 and TRBJ2-7; 7 nucleotides line up with TRBD2. This CDR3 contains 14 residues. Germline CDR1 and CDR2: SGHTA and FQGNSA. Germline trimming cut 0 bases from V and 6 bases from J; bases unmatched to any gene: 5. The CDR3 bases are TGTGCCAGCAGCTTAGCTCCCAGCGGGGTCGAGCAGTACGTC. It translates to CASSLAPSGVEQYV.

Ten or more counts support this clonotype. The CDR3 reads CAIRGLAGEQFF. The CDR3, as DNA: TGTGCCATCAGAGGACTAGCTGGTGAGCAGTTCTTC. The rearrangement uses TRBV10-3 and TRBJ2-1; 8 bases agree with TRBD2. The germline V gene has CDR1 ENHRY and CDR2 SYGVKD. This CDR3 contains 12 residues. Losses at the gene ends were 6 bases for V and 9 bases for J; bases not matched to a gene: 4.